These 27 T cell receptor beta chains were sequenced from one sample in a study of blood T cell repertoires in COVID-19 (dated by TCRdb to about 2020). Library generation was performed with the immunoSEQ multiplex PCR assay. This immuneACCESS table, as held by TCRdb, lists in-frame sequences with V and J called but not all clones. Of the missing ones, under half trace to an unresolved V gene in checked studies; the others have no known cause. Present in this sample are almost 200,000 clones, about 90% of which were seen just once. Of the sample, 0.78% is held by the ten largest clones. Sequencing used peripheral blood. All receptors come from a woman in her seventies with acute or convalescent COVID-19.

This clone has a single count. V is TRBV5-1 and J is TRBJ1-2, with 7 bases fitting TRBD1. Unmatched junction bases numbered 4, after V lost 1 base and J lost 4 bases. CDR3 size: 14 residues. Germline V gene data show CDR1 as SGHRS and CDR2 as YFSETQ. CDR3 bases: TGCGCCAGCAGCTTGACGACAGGGACCTATGGCTACACCTTC. Encoded protein: CASSLTTGTYGYTF.

This clone was counted between two and nine times. The chain has TRBV9 and TRBJ1-2, with D possibly being TRBD1 (5 bases). V was shortened by 0 bases and J by 2 bases, with 8 bases between the two germline ends. The CDR3 loop spans 14 amino acids. CDR1 and CDR2 from the germline V gene are SGDLS and YYNGEE. In nucleotides, the CDR3 is TGTGCCAGCAGCGTAGTAGCAGGGAACTATGGCTACACCTTC. As protein: CASSVVAGNYGYTF.

The rearrangement links TRBV11-3 to TRBJ2-3, with 7 bases aligning to TRBD2. Germline V gives CDR1 SGHNT, CDR2 YENEEA. Germline trimming cut 1 base from V and 7 bases from J; bases unmatched to any gene: 2. This CDR3 has 13 residues. The chain's CDR3 is CASSLVGGNTQYF. The DNA of the CDR3 is TGTGCCAGCAGCTTAGTCGGGGGGAATACGCAGTATTTT.

This chain joins TRBV13 and TRBJ2-1; TRBD2 matches 11 bases. Germline CDR1 is PRHDT and CDR2 is FYEKMQ (reference sequence). The junction had 10 bases not matched to a gene; V was cut back by 6 bases and J by 9 bases. This CDR3 comprises 15 residues. The CDR3 loop reads CASRDLAGGDSEQFF. CDR3 nucleotides: TGTGCCAGCAGGGACCTAGCGGGGGGAGATAGTGAGCAGTTCTTC. The full variable domain, with the rest looked up from reference TRBV13 and TRBJ2-1, is AAGVIQSPRHLIKEKRETATLKCYPIPRHDTVYWYQQGPGQDPQFLISFYEKMQSDKGSIPDRFSAQQFSDYHSELNMSSLELGDSALYFCASRDLAGGDSEQFFGPGTRLTVL.

The gene calls are TRBV2 and TRBJ2-1, with D possibly being TRBD1 (6 bases). V lost 6 bases, J lost 5 bases, and 14 bases lay in between. This CDR3 is 14 amino acids long. CDR1 and CDR2 (germline): SNHLY, FYNNEI. The CDR3 DNA sequence: TGTGCCAGCAGAGCCGGGACACTAAACAATGAGCAGTTCTTC. It yields the protein CASRAGTLNNEQFF.

This chain connects TRBV11-2 to TRBJ2-5; 7 nucleotides align to TRBD2. Germline V CDR1 and CDR2: SGHAT, FQNNGV. This CDR3 is 14 amino acids long. Trimming removed 5 bases from V and 1 base from J; junction bases left unmatched: 4. CDR3 protein: CASSQSSGQETQYF. The CDR3 DNA sequence: TGTGCCAGCAGCCAGTCTAGCGGCCAAGAGACCCAGTACTTC.

The chain combines TRBV5-8 with TRBJ1-5, with 7 nucleotides matching TRBD1. Germline CDR1 is SGHTS and CDR2 is YDEGEE. The CDR3 contains 15 residues. Trimming took 4 bases from V and 9 from J; bases not matched to a gene: 13. The CDR3 coding sequence is TGTGCCAGCAGCCCCCGGGACAGCCGAGGCCGGCCCCAGCATTTT. It codes for CASSPRDSRGRPQHF.

This clone was detected only a few times. The chain couples TRBV28 to TRBJ2-1, with D possibly TRBD1 on 5 matching bases. Germline V lookup: CDR1 MDHEN, CDR2 SYDVKM. The CDR3 extends over 14 amino acids. Deletions cut 4 bases from V and 8 bases from J, with 15 bases between. The CDR3 DNA reads TGTGCCAGCAGTTCAGGGATTGAGGCTTATGAGCAGTTCTTC. Translation gives CASSSGIEAYEQFF.

The gene calls are TRBV10-3 and TRBJ2-3; 7 positions agree with TRBD1. From germline, CDR1 is ENHRY and CDR2 SYGVKD. This CDR3 is 13 amino acids long. J was trimmed by 2 bases and V by 8 bases; bases with no gene match: 4. The CDR3 nucleotides read TGTGCCATCTGGGACAGACACACAGATACGCAGTATTTT. Translated, it gives CAIWDRHTDTQYF.

V and J are TRBV19 and TRBJ2-1; 11 nucleotides align to TRBD1. After removal of 6 bases from V and 5 bases from J, the junction contained 6 bases not matched to a gene. The length of the CDR3 is 15 residues. Germline V CDR1 and CDR2: LNHDA, SQIVND (reference sequence). The CDR3 bases are TGTGCCAGTAGGCCTAGGACAGGGGGCCACAATGAGCAGTTCTTC. This sequence encodes CASRPRTGGHNEQFF.

The V gene is TRBV7-2, the J gene TRBJ1-3, with no clear D. CDR3 size: 13 residues. Germline CDR1 is SGHTA and CDR2 is FQGNSA. Trimming took off 4 bases at V and 4 bases at J, with 8 bases between the two ends. CDR3 sequence (DNA): TGTGCCAGCAGCTCCCACTTCGGAAACACCATATATTTT. Translated, it gives CASSSHFGNTIYF.

The CDR3 DNA follows: TGTGCCAGCAGCCAAATAGCCTATGGCTACACCTTC. Amino acid sequence: CASSQIAYGYTF. The chain recombines TRBV3-1 (or the pseudogene TRBV3-2) with TRBJ1-2; D gene unclear. The CDR3 runs 12 residues. Germline V gene lookup returns CDR1 LGHDT and CDR2 YNNKEL (reference sequence). Trimming took off 2 bases at V and 4 bases at J, with 5 bases between the two ends.

Note on this clone: Different DNA sequences within this sample yield the same CDR3. The chain uses TRBV20-1 and TRBJ2-2; D unresolved. Germline V gives CDR1 DFQATT, CDR2 SNEGSKA (reference sequence). The CDR3 covers 11 residues. V was trimmed by 6 bases and J by 3 bases, leaving 5 bases between them. Here the CDR3 DNA reads TGCAGTGCGGAGTACACCGGGGAGCTGTTTTTT. This encodes CSAEYTGELFF.

V is TRBV2 and J is TRBJ1-5; TRBD1 aligns across 8 bases. This CDR3 is built from 15 residues. V lost 6 bases and J lost 2; bases outside the gene matches: 6. In germline, CDR1 is SNHLY, CDR2 FYNNEI. The CDR3 bases are TGTGCCAGCAGACCTGACAGGGGACGCAATCAGCCCCAGCATTTT. This gives the protein CASRPDRGRNQPQHF. Full variable domain (remainder filled in from reference TRBV2 and TRBJ1-5): EPEVTQTPSHQVTQMGQEVILRCVPISNHLYFYWYRQILGQKVEFLVSFYNNEISEKSEIFDDQFSVERPDGSNFTLKIRSTKLEDSAMYFCASRPDRGRNQPQHFGDGTRLSIL.

The chain combines TRBV6-5 with TRBJ1-5; a possible D gene is TRBD1 (5 bases). V was cut by 11 bases and J by 3 bases, with 11 bases left in between. The germline V gene encodes CDR1 MNHEY and CDR2 SVGAGI. The CDR3 runs to 12 residues. The CDR3 DNA follows: TGTGCCGAAGGGGTGAACAATCAGCCCCAGCATTTT. It yields the protein CAEGVNNQPQHF.

The J gene is TRBJ1-4, the V gene TRBV5-1, with D maybe TRBD1 (5 bases). V lost 1 base and J 7 bases, leaving 17 bases between the germline ends. CDR3 length: 16 amino acids. Germline CDR1 SGHRS, CDR2 YFSETQ. The CDR3 region has the DNA TGCGCCAGCAGCTTGTTCCCCACGGGGGAAGGTGAAAAACTGTTTTTT. Translating it yields CASSLFPTGEGEKLFF.

V gene TRBV27 combines with J gene TRBJ2-1; the match to TRBD2 covers 8 bases. The CDR3 runs 15 residues. Losses at the gene ends were 7 bases for V and 7 bases for J; bases not matched to a gene: 12. CDR1 and CDR2 from the germline V gene are MNHEY and SMNVEV (reference sequence). The CDR3 nucleotides are TGTGCCAGCAATCTATCGGGAGGGCCGAGGAATGAGCAGTTCTTC. It codes for CASNLSGGPRNEQFF.

V usage is TRBV19 and J usage is TRBJ1-2; 9 nucleotides agree with TRBD1. Germline assignment: CDR1 LNHDA and CDR2 SQIVND (reference sequence). Trimming removed 0 bases from V and 7 bases from J; junction bases left unmatched: 3. The CDR3 consists of 14 residues. The CDR3 bases are TGTGCCAGTAGTATAGAGGACAGGGGATTTGGCTACACCTTC. This encodes CASSIEDRGFGYTF.

The CDR3 DNA reads as TGTGCCAGCAGTGAATATTGGGGGGGAGAGGTATATGACAATGAGCAGTTCTTC. This sequence encodes CASSEYWGGEVYDNEQFF. The V call is TRBV25-1, the J call TRBJ2-1; TRBD2 matches 7 bases. Germline V CDR1 and CDR2: MGHDK, SYGVNS. This CDR3 region has 18 residues. Trimming took 0 bases from V and 5 from J; bases not matched to a gene: 13.

The chain has TRBV10-1 and TRBJ2-2; TRBD1 aligns across 10 bases. Germline V CDR1 and CDR2: WNHNN, SYGVQD (reference sequence). V shed 8 bases, J shed 0 bases, and the junction held 6 bases outside the gene matches. This CDR3 contains 16 residues. CDR3 protein: CASREGQGPNTGELFF. CDR3 nucleotide sequence: TGCGCCAGCCGCGAGGGACAGGGGCCGAACACCGGGGAGCTGTTTTTT.

This clone was picked up a small number of times. V usage is TRBV4-2 and J usage is TRBJ2-1; D is unclear. The germline gives CDR1 LGHNA, CDR2 YNFKEQ. Deletions cut 2 bases from V and 9 bases from J, with 14 bases between. This CDR3 region has 14 residues. DNA for the CDR3: TGTGCCAGCAGCCAAACCCCCTGGAGCGTTGAGCAGTTCTTC. As protein: CASSQTPWSVEQFF.

To note about this clone: Other DNA variants within this sample encode the same CDR3. V is TRBV6-2 or TRBV6-3 and J is TRBJ2-1; 12 nucleotides agree with TRBD2. J lost 2 bases, V lost 4 bases, and 3 bases had no gene match. This CDR3 has 16 residues. Germline assignment: CDR1 MNHEY and CDR2 SVGEGT. CDR3 protein: CASSSLAGGPYNEQFF. The CDR3 DNA sequence: TGTGCCAGCAGTTCTCTAGCGGGAGGGCCCTACAATGAGCAGTTCTTC.

J is TRBJ2-1 and V is TRBV7-2; the match to TRBD1 covers 8 bases. The CDR3 extends over 15 amino acids. Germline V lookup: CDR1 SGHTA, CDR2 FQGNSA. Unmatched junction bases numbered 5, after V lost 5 bases and J lost 2 bases. CDR3 amino acids: CASSLDRVPYNEQFF. For the CDR3, the DNA is TGTGCCAGCAGCCTGGACAGGGTTCCCTACAATGAGCAGTTCTTC.

This clone was seen a single time. This sequence joins TRBV14 and TRBJ2-7; D is perhaps TRBD2 (6 bases). The CDR3 extends over 16 amino acids. Germline V gives CDR1 SGHDN, CDR2 FVKESK. Trimming pared 4 bases from V and 4 bases from J, leaving 20 bases between. In DNA form, the CDR3 reads TGTGCCAGCAGCCGATCGGGACTCCAGGGTTGGTACGAGCAGTACTTC. Its protein product is CASSRSGLQGWYEQYF.

The chain carries TRBV28 and TRBJ1-4; perhaps TRBD1 as D (5 bases). V lost 7 bases to trimming and J lost 6 bases, with 18 bases between them. The CDR3 extends over 15 amino acids. CDR1 is MDHEN and CDR2 is SYDVKM in the germline V gene. DNA of the CDR3: TGTGCCAGCACCGAATCCTCGATCAGGGATGAAAAACTGTTTTTT. Amino acids: CASTESSIRDEKLFF.

The chain uses TRBV19 and TRBJ2-6; 8 bases line up with TRBD2. Per the germline V gene, CDR1 is LNHDA and CDR2 is SQIVND (reference sequence). Trimming cost V 11 bases and J 4 bases; bases outside gene matches: 1. CDR3 length equals 12 residues. The CDR3 DNA sequence: TGTGCCGCGGGGGGAGGGGCCAACGTCCTGACTTTC. It is translated as CAAGGGANVLTF.

The V call is TRBV6-2 or TRBV6-3, the J call TRBJ2-7, with a weak D call TRBD1 (5 bases). V was clipped by 2 bases and J by 1 base, with 12 bases between them. This CDR3 has 15 residues. Germline values: CDR1 MNHEY, CDR2 SVGEGT. The CDR3 coding sequence is TGTGCCAGCAGTTACCGGATCAGGGAATCCTACGAGCAGTACTTC. The encoded protein is CASSYRIRESYEQYF.